The TCR beta chain under discussion was sequenced for a study of PD-1 blockade in classical Hodgkin lymphoma. General study findings and limits: Patients were excluded if nivolumab began under 1 year after ASCT (the autologous transplant). For complete responders, baseline diversity was comparable to that of newly diagnosed patients. Newly diagnosed patients were said to have less baseline TCR diversity than healthy donors did. Still unresolved is the cause of the repertoire differences, which may be disease activity or prior therapy.

The CDR3 loop spans 16 amino acids. Looked up from germline, CDR1 is LGHNA and CDR2 is YSLEER. Trimming stripped 0 bases from V and 5 bases from J, with 17 bases between. As for this clone: Antigen: not known.

Here immunoSEQ multiplex PCR was the method, and the copy in TCRdb shows in-frame clones only, minus some. In the table there are 110,000 or so clones, approximately 89% of which are singletons. Time point of the sample: cycle 4 day 1 (C4D1), after 5 to 7 weeks of nivolumab. Autologous stem cell transplantation was followed by relapse in every patient, and brentuximab vedotin exposure varied. The source was peripheral blood mononuclear cells (PBMCs), collected before the fourth cycle of nivolumab. The receptor was derived from a human donor with classical Hodgkin lymphoma. The chain carries TRBV4-3 and TRBJ2-7; the D gene could be TRBD1 or TRBD2 (5 bases each). Here the CDR3 DNA reads TGCGCCAGCAGCCAAGATTGGGCAGGGAGTTCGGACGAGCAGTACTTC. As protein: CASSQDWAGSSDEQYF.